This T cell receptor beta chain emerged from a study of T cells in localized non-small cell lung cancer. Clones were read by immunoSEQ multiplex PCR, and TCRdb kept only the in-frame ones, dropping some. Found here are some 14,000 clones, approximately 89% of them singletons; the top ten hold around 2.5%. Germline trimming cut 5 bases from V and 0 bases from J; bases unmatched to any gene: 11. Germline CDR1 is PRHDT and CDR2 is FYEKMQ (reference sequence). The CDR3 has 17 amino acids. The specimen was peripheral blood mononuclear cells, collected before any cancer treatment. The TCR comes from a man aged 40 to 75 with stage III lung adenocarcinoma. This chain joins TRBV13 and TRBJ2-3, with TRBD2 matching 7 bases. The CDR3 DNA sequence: TGTGCCAGCAGCCCCCGGGAGGAGAGTTTCAGCACAGATACGCAGTATTTT. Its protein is CASSPREESFSTDTQYF.